This TCR beta chain emerged from a study of blood T cell repertoires in COVID-19. Study-level background: Acute and convalescent COVID-19 specimens originated in the United States, Italy and Spain. In each case, the material was cDNA or gDNA derived from T cells, B-cell-depleted T cells, or PBMCs.

Per the original methods: Nucleated cell number was recorded as an estimate derived from reference gene primer amplification. Profiling relied on immunoSEQ multiplex PCR, and the TCRdb table lists in-frame clones only, not all of them. D and trimming were read from the DNA, whereas the V and J calls and clone size are those reported in that table. The data show fewer than 450,000 clones, with around nine tenths seen just once and 6% to 8.5% held by the top ten. Germline CDR1 reads SGHNT; CDR2 reads YYREEE (reference sequence). The junction had 7 bases not matched to a gene; V was cut back by 2 bases and J by 0 bases. The CDR3 sequence is 17 residues long.

The TCR sequence derives from a woman between 65 and 79 years old with COVID-19, enrolled during active disease. The chain recombines TRBV5-4 with TRBJ1-3; 8 positions agree with TRBD1. Sequenced sample: peripheral blood. The CDR3 region is CASSFGAGGDSGNTIYF. DNA for the CDR3: TGTGCCAGCAGCTTTGGGGCAGGGGGCGACTCTGGAAACACCATATATTTT. The full variable domain, completed using reference TRBV5-4 and TRBJ1-3, is ETGVTQSPTHLIKTRGQQVTLRCSSQSGHNTVSWYQQALGQGPQFIFQYYREEENGRGNFPPRFSGLQFPNYSSELNVNALELDDSALYLCASSFGAGGDSGNTIYFGEGSWLTVV.